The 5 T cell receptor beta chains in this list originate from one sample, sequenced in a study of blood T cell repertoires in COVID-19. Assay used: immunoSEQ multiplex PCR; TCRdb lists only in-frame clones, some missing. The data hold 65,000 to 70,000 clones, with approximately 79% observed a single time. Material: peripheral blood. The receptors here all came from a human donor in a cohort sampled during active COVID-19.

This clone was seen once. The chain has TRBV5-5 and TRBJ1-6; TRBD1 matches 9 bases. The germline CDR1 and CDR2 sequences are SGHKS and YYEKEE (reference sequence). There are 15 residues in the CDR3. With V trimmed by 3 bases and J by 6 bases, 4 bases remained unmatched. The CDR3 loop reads CASSWTGVINSPLHF. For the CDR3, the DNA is TGTGCCAGCAGCTGGACAGGGGTGATTAATTCACCCCTCCACTTT.

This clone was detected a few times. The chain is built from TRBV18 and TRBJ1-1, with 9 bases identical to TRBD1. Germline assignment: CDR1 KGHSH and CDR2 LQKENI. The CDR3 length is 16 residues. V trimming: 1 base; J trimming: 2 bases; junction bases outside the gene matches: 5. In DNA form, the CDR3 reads TGTGCCAGCTCACCACAAACAGGGGGCCTTAACACTGAAGCTTTCTTT. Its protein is CASSPQTGGLNTEAFF.

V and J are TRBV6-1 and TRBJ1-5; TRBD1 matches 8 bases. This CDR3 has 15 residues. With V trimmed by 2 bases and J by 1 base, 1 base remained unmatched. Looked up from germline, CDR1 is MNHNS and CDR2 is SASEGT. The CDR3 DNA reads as TGTGCCAGCAGTGAATACAGGGGGAGCAATCAGCCCCAGCATTTT. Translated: CASSEYRGSNQPQHF.

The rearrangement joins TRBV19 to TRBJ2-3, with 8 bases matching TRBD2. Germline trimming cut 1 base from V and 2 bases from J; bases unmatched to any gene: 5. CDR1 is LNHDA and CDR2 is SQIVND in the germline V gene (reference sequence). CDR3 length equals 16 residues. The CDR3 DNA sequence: TGTGCCAGTAGTATAGGGGGTAGCGGGATCACAGATACGCAGTATTTT. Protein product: CASSIGGSGITDTQYF.

The CDR3 coding sequence is TGTGCCATCAGTGACACGGGGGGCCTCACAGATACGCAGTATTTT. It yields the protein CAISDTGGLTDTQYF. This chain links TRBV10-3 with TRBJ2-3; possible D gene TRBD2, 7 bases. Looked up from germline, CDR1 is ENHRY and CDR2 is SYGVKD. The V end lost 3 bases, the J end lost 2 bases, and 12 bases lay between the germline ends. This CDR3 spans 15 amino acids.